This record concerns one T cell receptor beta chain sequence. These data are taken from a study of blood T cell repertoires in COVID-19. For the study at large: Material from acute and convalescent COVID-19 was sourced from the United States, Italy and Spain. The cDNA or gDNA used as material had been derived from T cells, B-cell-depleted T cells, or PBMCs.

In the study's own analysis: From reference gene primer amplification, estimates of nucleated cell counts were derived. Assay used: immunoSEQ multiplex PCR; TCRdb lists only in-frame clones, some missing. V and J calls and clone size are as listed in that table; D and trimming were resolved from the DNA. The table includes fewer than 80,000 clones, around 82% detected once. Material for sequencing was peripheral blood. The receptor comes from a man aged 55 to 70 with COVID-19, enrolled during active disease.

The CDR3: CASSWGTGDSGNTIYF. CDR3 in DNA: TGCGCCAGCAGCTGGGGAACGGGAGACTCTGGAAACACCATATATTTT. This chain links TRBV5-1 with TRBJ1-3; D unresolved. The CDR3 totals 16 residues. CDR1 and CDR2 (germline): SGHRS, YFSETQ. Trimming shortened V by 3 bases and J by 0 bases, and 13 bases separated the two germline ends. The complete variable domain, with remaining parts taken from reference TRBV5-1 and TRBJ1-3, reads KAGVTQTPRYLIKTRGQQVTLSCSPISGHRSVSWYQQTPGQGLQFLFEYFSETQRNKGNFPGRFSGRQFSNSRSEMNVSTLELGDSALYLCASSWGTGDSGNTIYFGEGSWLTVV.